The 10 T cell receptor beta chains in this list originate from one sample, sequenced in a study of T cell responses to AZD1222 COVID-19 vaccine. Method: immunoSEQ multiplex PCR; TCRdb's copy keeps in-frame clones and lacks some. The sample holds about 55,000 clones, roughly nine tenths seen once. The sequencing used peripheral blood, collected on day 0 of AZD1222 vaccination. Receptor source: an adult in good health.

The V gene is TRBV12-3 or TRBV12-4, the J gene TRBJ2-1, with D possibly matching TRBD2 (5 bases). Trimming removed 4 bases from V and 8 bases from J, with 12 bases in between. The CDR3 runs to 13 residues. CDR3: CASSYEGRDEQFF. CDR3 bases: TGTGCCAGCAGTTACGAGGGAAGGGATGAGCAGTTCTTC.

The chain couples TRBV6-5 to TRBJ1-2, with D possibly matching TRBD1 (6 bases). The V end lost 7 bases, the J end lost 7 bases, and 13 bases lay between the germline ends. This CDR3 is built from 12 residues. The germline V gene has CDR1 MNHEY and CDR2 SVGAGI. CDR3 DNA: TGTGCCAGCATGGGGGGGCCAACTGGCTACACCTTC. It encodes CASMGGPTGYTF.

CDR3 region: CASTPGQGNEKLFF. The CDR3 nucleotides are TGCGCCAGCACCCCGGGACAGGGTAACGAAAAACTGTTTTTT. The gene calls are TRBV5-1 and TRBJ1-4; TRBD1 matches at 9 bases. Germline V gives CDR1 SGHRS, CDR2 YFSETQ. This CDR3 has 14 amino acids. V gave up 6 bases and J gave up 8 bases; unmatched junction bases: 8.

This clone was observed a handful of times. This chain connects TRBV5-4 to TRBJ2-2; D not resolved. CDR1 and CDR2 (germline): SGHNT, YYREEE (reference sequence). The CDR3 totals 14 residues. V lost 0 bases and J lost 2, with 5 bases in between. In DNA, the CDR3 is TGTGCCAGCAGCTTGGGGCGAAACACCGGGGAGCTGTTTTTT. Translation: CASSLGRNTGELFF.

This chain joins TRBV6-2 or TRBV6-3 and TRBJ1-2; TRBD1 matches at 8 bases. This CDR3 region has 16 residues. The V gene's germline CDR1 is MNHEY and CDR2 SVGEGT. V lost 0 bases, J lost 2 bases, and 5 bases stayed unmatched. CDR3: CASSYSQGARNYGYTF. The CDR3 nucleotides are TGTGCCAGCAGTTACTCCCAGGGGGCGCGAAACTATGGCTACACCTTC.

V usage is TRBV7-2 and J usage is TRBJ2-7; D is perhaps TRBD1 (5 bases). The CDR3 runs to 14 residues. Between the trimmed V and J ends, which lost 4 bases and 3 bases, there was a span of 13 bases. Germline CDR1 and CDR2: SGHTA and FQGNSA. In nucleotides, the CDR3 is TGTGCCAGCAGCTCTAGGGGTAGGGACTACGAGCAGTACTTC. This codes for CASSSRGRDYEQYF.

The chain employs TRBV30 and TRBJ2-1; 7 positions match TRBD1. The CDR3 contains 13 residues. The ends lost 2 bases at V and 8 bases at J; junction bases unmatched: 6. Germline CDR1 and CDR2: GTSNPN and SVGIG (reference sequence). CDR3 amino acids: CAWSRTGGDEQFF. CDR3 bases: TGTGCCTGGAGTCGGACAGGTGGCGATGAGCAGTTCTTC.

The V and J genes are TRBV7-8 and TRBJ1-5, with TRBD1 matching 9 bases. With V trimmed by 4 bases and J by 6 bases, 4 bases remained unmatched. Germline-derived CDR1 and CDR2 are SGHVS and FQNEAQ. The CDR3 runs to 14 residues. CDR3 nucleotide sequence: TGTGCCAGCAGCTCGGGGACAGGGACTCAGCCCCAGCATTTT. Translated, it gives CASSSGTGTQPQHF. The complete variable domain, with remaining parts taken from reference TRBV7-8 and TRBJ1-5, reads GAGVSQSPRYKVAKRGQDVALRCDPISGHVSLFWYQQALGQGPEFLTYFQNEAQLDKSGLPSDRFFAERPEGSVSTLKIQRTQQEDSAVYLCASSSGTGTQPQHFGDGTRLSIL.

This rearrangement joins TRBV3-1 (or the pseudogene TRBV3-2) to TRBJ1-5, with 7 positions matching TRBD1. The length of the CDR3 is 16 residues. With 0 bases clipped from V and 6 bases from J, the junction kept 8 bases outside the gene matches. Germline loops: CDR1 LGHDT, CDR2 YNNKEL (reference sequence). CDR3 region: CASSQDMAGGTQPQHF. Here the CDR3 DNA reads TGTGCCAGCAGCCAAGATATGGCAGGGGGAACTCAGCCCCAGCATTTT.

In regard to this clone: A read error may account for a junction end that differs from germline. The J gene is TRBJ1-1, the V gene TRBV18; a weak D match, TRBD1 (5 bases). The CDR3 has 12 amino acids. The V gene's germline CDR1 is KGHSH and CDR2 LQKENI. The DNA of the CDR3 is TGTGCCAGCTCTCCACCACAGGAGGAAGCTTTCTTT. As protein: CASSPPQEEAFF.